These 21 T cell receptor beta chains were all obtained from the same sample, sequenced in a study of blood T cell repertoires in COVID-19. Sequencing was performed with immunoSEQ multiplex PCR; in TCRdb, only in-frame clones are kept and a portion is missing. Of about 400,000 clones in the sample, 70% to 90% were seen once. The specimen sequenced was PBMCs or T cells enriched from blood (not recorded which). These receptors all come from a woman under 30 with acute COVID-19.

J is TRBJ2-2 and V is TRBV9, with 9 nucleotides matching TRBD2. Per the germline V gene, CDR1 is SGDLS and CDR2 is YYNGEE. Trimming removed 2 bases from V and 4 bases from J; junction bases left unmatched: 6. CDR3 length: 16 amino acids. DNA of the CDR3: TGTGCCAGCAGCGTCAGAGCGGGGGGAATCACCGGGGAGCTGTTTTTT. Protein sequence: CASSVRAGGITGELFF.

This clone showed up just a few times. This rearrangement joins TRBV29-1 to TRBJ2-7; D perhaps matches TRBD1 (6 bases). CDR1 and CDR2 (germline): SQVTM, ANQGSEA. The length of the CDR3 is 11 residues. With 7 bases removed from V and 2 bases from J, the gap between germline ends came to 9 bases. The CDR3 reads CSARTAYEQYF. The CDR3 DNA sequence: TGCAGCGCCCGGACAGCCTACGAGCAGTACTTC.

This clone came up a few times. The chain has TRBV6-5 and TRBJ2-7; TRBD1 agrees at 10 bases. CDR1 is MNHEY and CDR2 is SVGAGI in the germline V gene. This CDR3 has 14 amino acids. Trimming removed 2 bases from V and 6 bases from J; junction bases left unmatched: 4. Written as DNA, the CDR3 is TGTGCCAGCAGTTACGACAGGGGGCTCAGCGAGCAGTACTTC. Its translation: CASSYDRGLSEQYF.

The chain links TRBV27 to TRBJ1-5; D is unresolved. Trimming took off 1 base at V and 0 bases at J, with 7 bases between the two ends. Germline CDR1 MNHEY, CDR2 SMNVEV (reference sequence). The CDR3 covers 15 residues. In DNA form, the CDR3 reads TGTGCCAGCAGTTTATTACAAGATAGCAATCAGCCCCAGCATTTT. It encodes CASSLLQDSNQPQHF.

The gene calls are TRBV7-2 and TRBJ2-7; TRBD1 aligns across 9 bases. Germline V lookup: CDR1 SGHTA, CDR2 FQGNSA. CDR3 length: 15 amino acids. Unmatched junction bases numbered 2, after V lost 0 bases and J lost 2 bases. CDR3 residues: CASSLAGQGTYEQYF. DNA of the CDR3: TGTGCCAGCAGCTTAGCGGGACAGGGTACCTACGAGCAGTACTTC.

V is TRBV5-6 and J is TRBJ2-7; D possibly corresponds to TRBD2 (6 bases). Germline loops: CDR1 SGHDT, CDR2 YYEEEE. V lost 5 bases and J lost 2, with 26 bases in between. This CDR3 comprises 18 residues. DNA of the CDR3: TGTGCCAGCAGAGATTTGCGGGACCAACCTCCCTTTGCCTACGAGCAGTACTTC. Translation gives CASRDLRDQPPFAYEQYF.

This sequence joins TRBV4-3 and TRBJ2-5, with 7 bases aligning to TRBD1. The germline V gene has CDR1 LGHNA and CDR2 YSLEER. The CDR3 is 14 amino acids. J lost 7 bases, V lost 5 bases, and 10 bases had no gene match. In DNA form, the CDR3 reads TGCGCCAGCAGCGAAGCCGGGACAGAAGGGACCCAGTACTTC. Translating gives CASSEAGTEGTQYF.

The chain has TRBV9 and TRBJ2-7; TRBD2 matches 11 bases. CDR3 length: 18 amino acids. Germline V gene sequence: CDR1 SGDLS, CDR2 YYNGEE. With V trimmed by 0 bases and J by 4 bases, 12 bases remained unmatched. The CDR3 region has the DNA TGTGCCAGCAGCGTAGAGGACGGTATAGCGGGAGGGGGGTACGAGCAGTACTTC. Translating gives CASSVEDGIAGGGYEQYF.

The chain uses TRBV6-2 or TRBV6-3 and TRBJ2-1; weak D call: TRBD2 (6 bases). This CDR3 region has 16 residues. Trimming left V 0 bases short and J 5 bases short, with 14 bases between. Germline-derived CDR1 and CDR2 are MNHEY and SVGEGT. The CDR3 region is CASSYSVAGSNNEQFF. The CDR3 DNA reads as TGTGCCAGCAGTTACTCGGTGGCGGGAAGTAACAATGAGCAGTTCTTC.

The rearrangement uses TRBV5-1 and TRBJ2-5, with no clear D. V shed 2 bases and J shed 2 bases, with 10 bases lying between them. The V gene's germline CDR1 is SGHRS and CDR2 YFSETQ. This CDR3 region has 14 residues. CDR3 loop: CASSFGTTQETQYF. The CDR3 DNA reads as TGCGCCAGCAGCTTCGGTACGACTCAAGAGACCCAGTACTTC.

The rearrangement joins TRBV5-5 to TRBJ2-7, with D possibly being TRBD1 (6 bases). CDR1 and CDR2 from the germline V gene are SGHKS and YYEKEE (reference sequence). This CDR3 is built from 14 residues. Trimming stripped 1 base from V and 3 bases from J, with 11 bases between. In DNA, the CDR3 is TGTGCCAGCAGCTTGTCCGAGACAGGCTACGAGCAGTACTTC. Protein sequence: CASSLSETGYEQYF.

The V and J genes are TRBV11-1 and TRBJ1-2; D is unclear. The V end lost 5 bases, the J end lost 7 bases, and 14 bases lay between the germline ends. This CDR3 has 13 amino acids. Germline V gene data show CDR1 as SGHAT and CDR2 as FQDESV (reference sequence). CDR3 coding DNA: TGTGCCAGCAGCCGGGGTAGGGATCTTGGCTACACCTTC. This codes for CASSRGRDLGYTF.

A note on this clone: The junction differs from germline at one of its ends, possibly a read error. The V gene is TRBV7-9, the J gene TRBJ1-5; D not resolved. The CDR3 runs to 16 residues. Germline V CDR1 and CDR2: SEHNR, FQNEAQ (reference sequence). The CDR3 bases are TGTGCCAGCAGCTTAGGGAGCCCCACCCGGAATCAGCCTCAGCATTTT. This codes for CASSLGSPTRNQPQHF. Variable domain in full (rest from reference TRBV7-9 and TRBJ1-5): DTGVSQNPRHKITKRGQNVTFRCDPISEHNRLYWYRQTLGQGPEFLTYFQNEAQLEKSRLLSDRFSAERPKGSFSTLEIQRTEQGDSAMYLCASSLGSPTRNQPQHFGDGTRLSIL.

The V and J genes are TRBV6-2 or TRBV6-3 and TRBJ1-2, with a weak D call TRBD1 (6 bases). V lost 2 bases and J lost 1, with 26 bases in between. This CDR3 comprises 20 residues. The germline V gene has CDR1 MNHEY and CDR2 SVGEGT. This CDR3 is CASSYPPPGQGNNFNYGYTF. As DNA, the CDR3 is TGTGCCAGCAGTTACCCTCCGCCGGGCCAGGGGAATAATTTTAACTATGGCTACACCTTC.

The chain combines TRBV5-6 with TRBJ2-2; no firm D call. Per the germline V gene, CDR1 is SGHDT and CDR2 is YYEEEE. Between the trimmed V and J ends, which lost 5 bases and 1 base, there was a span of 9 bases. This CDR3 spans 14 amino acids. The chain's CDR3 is CASSRTENTGELFF. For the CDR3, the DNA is TGTGCCAGCAGTAGAACAGAGAACACCGGGGAGCTGTTTTTT.

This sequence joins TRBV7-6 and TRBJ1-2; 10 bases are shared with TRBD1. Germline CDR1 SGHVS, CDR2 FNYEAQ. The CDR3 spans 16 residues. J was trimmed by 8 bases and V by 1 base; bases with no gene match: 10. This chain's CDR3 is CASSLGNRDRGYGYTF. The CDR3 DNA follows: TGTGCCAGCAGCTTAGGGAACCGGGACAGGGGTTACGGCTACACCTTC.

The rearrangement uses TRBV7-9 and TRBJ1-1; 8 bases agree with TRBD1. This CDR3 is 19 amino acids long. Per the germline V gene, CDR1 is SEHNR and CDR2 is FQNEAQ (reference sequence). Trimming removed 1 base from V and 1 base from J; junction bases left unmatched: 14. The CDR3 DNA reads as TGTGCCAGCAGCTTAGGGAAGGCTGTGACAGGGGAGTGGAACACTGAAGCTTTCTTT. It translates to CASSLGKAVTGEWNTEAFF.

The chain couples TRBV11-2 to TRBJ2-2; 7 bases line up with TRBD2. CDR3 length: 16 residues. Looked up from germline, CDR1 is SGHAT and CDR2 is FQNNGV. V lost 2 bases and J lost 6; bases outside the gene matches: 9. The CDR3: CASSLTGLAVPGELFF. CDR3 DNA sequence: TGTGCCAGCAGCTTAACTGGGCTAGCGGTTCCCGGGGAGCTGTTTTTT.

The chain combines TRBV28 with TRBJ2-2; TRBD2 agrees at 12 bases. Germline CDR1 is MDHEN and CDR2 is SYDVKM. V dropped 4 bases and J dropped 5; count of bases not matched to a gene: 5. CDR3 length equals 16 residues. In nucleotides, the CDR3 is TGTGCCAGCAGTTCTACCCTAGCGGGGGGGACCGGGGAGCTGTTTTTT. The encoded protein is CASSSTLAGGTGELFF.

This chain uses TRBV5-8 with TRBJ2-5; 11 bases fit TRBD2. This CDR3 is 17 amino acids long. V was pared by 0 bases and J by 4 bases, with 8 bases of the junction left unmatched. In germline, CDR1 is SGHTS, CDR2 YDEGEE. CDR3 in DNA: TGTGCCAGCAGCTTGGTGGTGACTAGCGGGGAAGGAGAGACCCAGTACTTC. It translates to CASSLVVTSGEGETQYF.

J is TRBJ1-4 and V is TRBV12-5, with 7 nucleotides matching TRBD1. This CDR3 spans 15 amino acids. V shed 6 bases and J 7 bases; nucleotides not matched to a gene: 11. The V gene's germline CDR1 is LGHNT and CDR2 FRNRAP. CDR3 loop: CASGHLRGLSEKLFF. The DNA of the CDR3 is TGTGCTAGTGGCCACCTTAGGGGGCTTAGTGAAAAACTGTTTTTT.